This paragraph covers one T cell receptor (beta chain) sequence. Germline lookup yields CDR1 SGHTS and CDR2 YDEGEE. CDR3 length: 14 residues. J lost 2 bases, V lost 4 bases, and 5 bases had no gene match. This specimen comes from a study of blood T cell repertoires in COVID-19. Study-wide context: Specimens from acute and convalescent COVID-19 originated in the United States, Italy and Spain. The analysed material was cDNA or gDNA that came from T cells, B-cell-depleted T cells, or PBMCs.

In the original workflow: By means of reference gene primer amplification, nucleated cell counts were estimated. Method: immunoSEQ multiplex PCR; TCRdb's copy keeps in-frame clones and lacks some. D and trimming were read from the DNA, whereas the V and J calls and clone size are those reported in that table. This sample has about 130,000 clones; approximately 78% occur once, and the top ten carry approximately 11%. The origin of this receptor is a man aged 55 to 70 who had recovered from COVID-19. The chain combines TRBV5-8 with TRBJ1-1; 7 positions match TRBD1. Sequenced material: peripheral blood. CDR3 in amino acids: CASSVDRVNTEAFF. The CDR3 DNA sequence: TGTGCCAGCAGCGTAGACAGGGTTAACACTGAAGCTTTCTTT.